This T cell receptor (beta chain) appears in the sequencing data of a study of regulatory T cells in long-lasting Graves disease (dated by TCRdb to the early 2020s). Broadly, across the study: Antithyroid drugs had been taken for less than 3 months by newly diagnosed Graves' disease patients. Peripheral blood TCR sequencing and RNA sequencing compared persistent Graves' disease patients with newly diagnosed Graves' disease patients. The study was conducted in China and was registered as a clinical trial. TCR sequencing covered about 13 persistent and some 20 newly diagnosed Graves' disease patients, around 33 samples in total.

Worth noting for this clonotype: Its antigen remains undetermined. The record has no base qualities; no much larger clone is one base away.

The time point label, as the study defines it: newly diagnosed GD, antithyroid drugs for less than 3 months. For both TCR sequencing and RNA sequencing, RNA was extracted from PBMCs in TRIzol. Graves' disease was diagnosed according to American Thyroid Association guidelines. Recruitment of patients was carried out at an endocrinology department in Xi'an, China. Each patient gave about 10 milliliters of peripheral blood, collected in an EDTA anticoagulant tube. Ficoll Paque Plus density gradient separation was used to isolate PBMCs, and no additional T cell sorting was done. An Agilent 2100 Bioanalyzer and agarose gel were used to assess RNA quality, and a NanoDrop 2000 was used to measure RNA concentration. Receptor amplification or capture employed multiplex PCR. These reads were obtained on an Illumina HiSeq 4000. To build TCR beta libraries, CDR3 regions were amplified by Arm-PCR using iRepertoire HTBI primers. Before sequencing, the PCR products went through gel purification. In the authors' own workflow: Gene usage analysis of CDR3 amino acid clonotypes used the 55 to 65 TRBV and around 13 TRBJ segments found across samples. Filtered high-quality paired reads were merged into contigs using COPE and FqMerger. Contigs were aligned with BLAST to IMGT TRBV, TRBD and TRBJ reference genes, and CDR3 was defined per IMGT. Any clonotype with a frequency above 0.1% was classified as a highly expanded clone. Shannon entropy was used to measure repertoire diversity, and the Gini coefficient was used to measure V-J evenness. Clonotypes shared by more than one individual were considered public. TCRdb took the public reads, trimmed them with fastp at Q25, ran MiXCR for clone calling and kept in-frame beta chains. CDR3 protein sequences are deduplicated, and each keeps its most common genes and DNA. None of the V and J calls come from the authors' own analysis; TCRdb made them. A total of around 400,000 distinct CDR3 sequences appear in this sample, less than 20% of them only once. Together, the top ten hold about a fifth of the sample.

Study-wide findings and limitations: Sequencing and analysis were restricted to the TCR beta chain. The authors noted that the small sample size was a limitation that may lower accuracy. TRBV28, TRBJ1-2 and TRBJ2-5 were preferentially used in persistent disease, while TRBV20-1 and TRBJ2-1 were favored in newly diagnosed disease. Compared with newly diagnosed patients, patients with persistent Graves' disease had lower TCR Shannon entropy and fewer highly expanded clones, which suggests clonal expansion. Peripheral blood alone was examined, since thyroid tissue, which constituted the primary lesion, could not be accessed. Patients with persistent disease shared more public clonotypes (about 3,000) than newly diagnosed patients did (about 970).

CDR1 is given as LGHNA and CDR2 as YSLEER, both from the germline V gene. From the cysteine up to the phenylalanine, the CDR3 has a length of 16 residues. Of all the DNA, just the CDR3 is kept, 48 bases in frame from base 1. The germline V end is reduced by 1 base and the J end by 6 bases; junction bases left unmatched: 5. The TCR sequence derives from a female donor with Graves disease. Here the chain combines TRBV4-3 and TRBJ2-2; 10 bases in between match TRBD2. The sequencing used peripheral blood mononuclear cells (PBMCs), collected at new diagnosis, from a patient treated with antithyroid drugs. The base sequence is TGCGCCAGCAGCCAAGGGCTAGCGGGAGAGGCCGGGGAGCTGTTTTTT. Protein translation: CASSQGLAGEAGELFF.